Each of the 11 T cell receptor beta chains below was sequenced from the same sample in a study of cytomegalovirus exposure and HLA in healthy donors. 13 Jbeta primers and 60 Vbeta primers were used for the PCR. Generated by immunoSEQ multiplex PCR, the TCRdb table keeps only in-frame clones and is missing some. Here the sample spans roughly 160,000 clones, around 85% being singletons. Sequencing used PBMCs. The receptors were gathered from a man aged 40-55 years in good health and CMV-seronegative.

The gene calls are TRBV25-1 and TRBJ2-7, with D possibly being TRBD1 (5 bases). This CDR3 is 16 amino acids long. The V and J ends lost 5 bases and 0 bases respectively, with 17 bases between them. In germline, CDR1 is MGHDK, CDR2 SYGVNS. The CDR3 sequence: CASSHNSWGISYEQYF. The CDR3 region has the DNA TGTGCCAGCAGTCATAATTCTTGGGGCATCTCCTACGAGCAGTACTTC.

The chain carries TRBV4-3 and TRBJ1-2; TRBD1 is a possible D gene (5 bases). In germline, CDR1 is LGHNA, CDR2 YSLEER. V was clipped by 1 base and J by 6 bases, with 15 bases between them. CDR3 length equals 15 residues. As DNA, the CDR3 is TGCGCCAGCAGCCAAGGGGGCGGGAGTAAGAATGGCTACACCTTC. Residues: CASSQGGGSKNGYTF.

This clone was counted only a few times. This chain joins TRBV5-1 and TRBJ2-7; maybe TRBD1 (5 bases). This CDR3 region has 11 residues. Trimming took 1 base from V and 6 from J, leaving 5 bases between them. Germline CDR1 SGHRS, CDR2 YFSETQ. The CDR3, as DNA: TGCGCCAGCAGCTTGACAGGCGAGCAGTACTTC. Protein product: CASSLTGEQYF.

This chain uses TRBV9 with TRBJ1-2; 10 bases agree with TRBD1. There are 15 residues in the CDR3. Germline assignment: CDR1 SGDLS and CDR2 YYNGEE. Losses at the gene ends were 3 bases for V and 5 bases for J; bases not matched to a gene: 7. CDR3 amino acids: CASSGGGTGVYGYTF. CDR3 nucleotides: TGTGCCAGCAGCGGGGGAGGGACAGGGGTATATGGCTACACCTTC.

This clone showed up just once. This chain uses TRBV19 with TRBJ2-1, with TRBD1 matching over 8 bases. The V segment lost 3 bases and the J segment 6 bases; nucleotides outside the gene matches: 7. CDR1 and CDR2 (germline): LNHDA, SQIVND (reference sequence). This CDR3 contains 15 residues. CDR3: CASSIDRGEFNEQFF. The CDR3 DNA reads TGTGCCAGTAGTATTGACAGGGGAGAATTCAATGAGCAGTTCTTC.

The rearrangement links TRBV9 to TRBJ2-7, with 9 nucleotides matching TRBD2. V gave up 0 bases and J gave up 4 bases; unmatched junction bases: 5. Looked up from germline, CDR1 is SGDLS and CDR2 is YYNGEE. This CDR3 has 15 residues. The CDR3 sequence: CASSVAAGGIYEQYF. The DNA of the CDR3 is TGTGCCAGCAGCGTAGCAGCGGGGGGCATTTACGAGCAGTACTTC.

A word on this clone: Germline is not matched at one junction end, which may reflect a read error. The chain links TRBV7-9 to TRBJ2-3; 8 bases line up with TRBD2. The CDR3 length is 18 residues. The germline gives CDR1 SEHNR, CDR2 FQNEAQ (reference sequence). The CDR3 spells CSSSPKRQAGGATDTQYF. CDR3 nucleotide sequence: TGTTCCAGCAGCCCAAAGAGGCAGGCGGGGGGTGCCACAGATACGCAGTATTTT.

V and J are TRBV5-1 and TRBJ2-7; no clear D gene. CDR1 is SGHRS and CDR2 is YFSETQ in the germline V gene. The CDR3 extends over 14 amino acids. The V end lost 0 bases, the J end lost 5 bases, and 12 bases lay between the germline ends. The CDR3 DNA reads TGCGCCAGCAGCTTGGCCTCACGGTTCGACGAGCAGTACTTC. Amino acids: CASSLASRFDEQYF. Filled out from reference TRBV5-1 and TRBJ2-7, the complete variable domain reads KAGVTQTPRYLIKTRGQQVTLSCSPISGHRSVSWYQQTPGQGLQFLFEYFSETQRNKGNFPGRFSGRQFSNSRSEMNVSTLELGDSALYLCASSLASRFDEQYFGPGTRLTVT.

The chain recombines TRBV2 with TRBJ1-2; D not resolved. Deletions cut 5 bases from V and 5 bases from J, with 9 bases between. The CDR3 covers 12 residues. Germline V gives CDR1 SNHLY, CDR2 FYNNEI. This CDR3 reads CASSPALYGYTF. CDR3 coding DNA: TGTGCCAGCAGTCCCGCCCTATATGGCTACACCTTC.

This sequence joins TRBV20-1 and TRBJ2-3; the D is unclear. This CDR3 is built from 11 residues. Between the trimmed V and J ends, which lost 6 bases and 2 bases, there was a span of 6 bases. The germline V gene encodes CDR1 DFQATT and CDR2 SNEGSKA (reference sequence). The CDR3, as DNA: TGCAGTGCAACAGTCACAGATACGCAGTATTTT. Translating it yields CSATVTDTQYF.

The chain uses TRBV5-6 and TRBJ1-2; the match to TRBD1 covers 7 bases. This CDR3 is built from 13 residues. Germline trimming cut 3 bases from V and 4 bases from J; bases unmatched to any gene: 3. Germline V lookup: CDR1 SGHDT, CDR2 YYEEEE. CDR3 loop: CASSYRGIYGYTF. CDR3 DNA: TGTGCCAGCAGCTACAGGGGTATCTATGGCTACACCTTC.